This is a list of T cell receptor beta chains from one sample in a study of PD-1 blockade in classical Hodgkin lymphoma. The table came from immunoSEQ multiplex PCR; TCRdb's copy has only in-frame clones and leaves some out. The sample lists about 94,000 clones; about 88% were seen once. The sequenced sample was peripheral blood mononuclear cells (PBMCs), obtained before the second cycle of nivolumab. These receptors were taken from a human donor with classical Hodgkin lymphoma. The CDR3 runs from the conserved cysteine through the conserved F or W. The D gene is left open where the match is weak. Size is omitted from some rows. Given values are once, few, many or a class for expanded clones.

D	V	size	J	CDR3	DNA
TRBD1	TRBV18	few	TRBJ2-7	CASSQQGDEQYF	TGTGCCAGCTCACAACAGGGGGACGAGCAGTACTTC
-	TRBV28	-	TRBJ2-3	CASSLPGTDTQYF	TGTGCCAGCAGTTTACCGGGCACAGATACGCAGTATTTT
-	TRBV18	-	TRBJ2-7	CASSPEGRYEQYF	TGTGCCAGCTCACCGGAGGGCAGATACGAGCAGTACTTC
-	TRBV11-2	-	TRBJ2-1	CASSLGPASSYNEQFF	TGTGCCAGCAGCTTAGGGCCGGCGAGCTCCTACAATGAGCAGTTCTTC
TRBD2	TRBV5-1	-	TRBJ2-7	CASSFGGGLEQYF	TGCGCCAGCAGCTTCGGCGGGGGGTTAGAGCAGTACTTC
-	TRBV9	-	TRBJ2-7	CASSVDIGAYEQYF	TGTGCCAGCAGCGTAGACATCGGGGCCTACGAGCAGTACTTC
TRBD1	TRBV7-8	-	TRBJ1-2	CASSTGTGARRLYGYTF	TGTGCCAGCAGCACCGGGACAGGGGCCAGGAGACTCTATGGCTACACCTTC
-	TRBV5-4	-	TRBJ2-5	CASTWGETQYF	TGTGCCAGCACCTGGGGAGAGACCCAGTACTTC
-	TRBV2	-	TRBJ2-7	CASSEDRQYEQYF	TGTGCCAGCAGTGAAGATAGACAGTACGAGCAGTACTTC
TRBD2	TRBV28	-	TRBJ2-3	CASSLLTSGGAGTQYF	TGTGCCAGCAGTCTATTGACTAGCGGGGGGGCCGGTACGCAGTATTTT
TRBD1	TRBV19	-	TRBJ2-3	CASRRDRTTDTQYF	TGTGCCAGCCGCCGGGACAGGACCACAGATACGCAGTATTTT
TRBD1	TRBV9	-	TRBJ1-1	CASSVWTGPGDTEAFF	TGTGCCAGCAGCGTATGGACAGGGCCAGGGGACACTGAAGCTTTCTTT
-	TRBV4-2	-	TRBJ2-3	CASSQERQVSTDTQYF	TGTGCCAGCAGCCAAGAGCGACAGGTTAGCACAGATACGCAGTATTTT
-	TRBV28	-	TRBJ1-1	CASSSPSQGLTEAFF	TGTGCCAGCAGTTCGCCTTCTCAGGGGCTAACTGAAGCTTTCTTT
-	TRBV27	-	TRBJ2-7	CASSPRSGWASLPSNEQYF	TGTGCCAGCAGCCCCCGATCGGGCTGGGCCAGCCTGCCCAGTAACGAGCAGTACTTC
-	TRBV7-3	-	TRBJ2-6	CASSLNPDLPAGGANVLTF	TGTGCCAGCAGCTTAAACCCGGACCTACCCGCTGGGGGGGCCAACGTCCTGACTTTC
-	TRBV2	-	TRBJ2-5	CASKQGPETQYF	TGTGCCAGCAAACAGGGCCCAGAGACCCAGTACTTC
TRBD1	TRBV5-1	-	TRBJ1-6	CASSLGTGESSPLHF	TGCGCCAGCAGCTTGGGGACAGGCGAATCCTCACCCCTCCACTTT
-	TRBV28	-	TRBJ1-2	CASSSHHGSDYGYTF	TGTGCCAGCAGTTCTCATCACGGGAGCGACTATGGCTACACCTTC
-	TRBV7-9	-	TRBJ2-6	CASSTIISGANVLTF	TGTGCCAGCAGCACCATTATCTCTGGGGCCAACGTCCTGACTTTC